Sequencing of this T cell receptor (beta chain) was carried out in a study of human T cells and chemical hapten exposure. With 0 bases clipped from V and 4 bases from J, the junction kept 3 bases outside the gene matches. This CDR3 has 16 amino acids. Per germline, CDR1 KGHSH and CDR2 LQKENI. A few counts support this clonotype. Time point reported: patch test 1, 2 weeks after DPC sensitization. As to treatment: therapeutic diphenylcyclopropenone sensitization with weekly scalp DPC. TCRdb passed the RACE reads through MiXCR, listing each CDR3 protein once. Found here are around 74,000 distinct CDR3 sequences, about 32% of them singletons; the top ten hold more than 7%.

The source of this sequence is a middle-aged man with alopecia areata. Some clones in this sample may be carry-over from other donors' samples. The specimen comprised whole blood, sampled in connection with sensitization to the hapten diphenylcyclopropenone (DPC). The V call is TRBV18, the J call TRBJ2-1; 10 bases line up with TRBD2. This chain's CDR3 is CASSPPGTSVYNEQFF. Here the CDR3 DNA reads TGTGCCAGCTCACCACCCGGGACTAGCGTTTACAATGAGCAGTTCTTC.